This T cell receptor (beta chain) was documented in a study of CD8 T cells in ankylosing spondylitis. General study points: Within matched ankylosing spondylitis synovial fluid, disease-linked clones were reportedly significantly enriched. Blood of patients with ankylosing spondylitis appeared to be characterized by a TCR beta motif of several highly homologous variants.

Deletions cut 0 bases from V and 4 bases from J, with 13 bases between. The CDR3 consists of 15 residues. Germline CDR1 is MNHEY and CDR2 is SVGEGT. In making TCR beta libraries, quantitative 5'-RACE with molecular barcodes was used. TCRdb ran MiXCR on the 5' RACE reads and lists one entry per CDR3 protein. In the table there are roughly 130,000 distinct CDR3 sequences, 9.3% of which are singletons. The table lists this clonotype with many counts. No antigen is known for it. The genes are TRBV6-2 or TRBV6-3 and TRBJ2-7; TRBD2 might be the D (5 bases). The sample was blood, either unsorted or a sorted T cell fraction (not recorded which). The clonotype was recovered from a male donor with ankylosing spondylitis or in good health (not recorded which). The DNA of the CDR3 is TGTGCCAGCAGTTACTCTGACTACCCAGAGTACGAGCAGTACTTC. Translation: CASSYSDYPEYEQYF.